This T cell receptor (beta chain) is from a study of OX40 agonist ivuxolimab in advanced cancers. The overall study: The patients' treatment was ivuxolimab, an agonistic anti-OX40 (CD134) antibody. All patients had ivuxolimab intravenously every 2 weeks at 0.01 to 10 mg/kg. At 65% to 85% male, the cohort had a mean age of 60 years, ranging from about 20 to 79.

This clone was observed once. The CDR3 totals 13 residues. The germline V and J ends were trimmed by 4 bases and 9 bases, with 14 bases remaining between them. The germline V gene has CDR1 ENHRY and CDR2 SYGVKD. The assay was immunoSEQ multiplex PCR, and TCRdb's table has in-frame clones only and misses some. The table lists roughly 80,000 clones, 85% to 95% of them singletons. Material: CD4+ or CD8+ T cells sorted from blood, obtained in a trial of the OX40 agonist ivuxolimab. The sequence came from an adult with an advanced solid tumor such as melanoma, head and neck, liver or kidney cancer. The V gene is TRBV10-3, the J gene TRBJ2-3; D unclear. CDR3 region: CAISVLTSDTQYF. CDR3 sequence (DNA): TGTGCCATCAGTGTGCTGACGAGTGACACGCAGTATTTT.